Listed here are 20 T cell receptor beta chains from one sample, sequenced in a study of shared clonotypes between healthy human individuals. Some clones are missing from TCRdb's copy, which holds only in-frame ones; the method was immunoSEQ multiplex PCR. The data hold approximately 2,300,000 clones, with around 93% observed a single time. The sequencing sample was made of naive CD4+ T cells from PBMCs. Documented subset: CD45RA+ positively selected. These TCRs come from a man between 18 and 29 years old in good health. Some clones in this sample may be carry-over from other donors' samples.

The rearrangement uses TRBV7-9 and TRBJ2-5; no clear D. Trimming left V 2 bases short and J 0 bases short, with 10 bases between. CDR3 length equals 15 residues. Germline V gene lookup returns CDR1 SEHNR and CDR2 FQNEAQ (reference sequence). This chain's CDR3 is CASSLLGQYQETQYF. The CDR3 DNA is TGTGCCAGCAGCTTATTGGGCCAGTACCAAGAGACCCAGTACTTC.

This clone appeared a few times. This chain joins TRBV4-2 and TRBJ1-2, with D maybe TRBD1 (5 bases). Looked up from germline, CDR1 is LGHNA and CDR2 is YNFKEQ. The CDR3 sequence is 14 residues long. V was cut by 1 base and J by 7 bases, with 13 bases left in between. The CDR3 is CASSQGGGGRGYTF. CDR3 coding DNA: TGTGCCAGCAGCCAAGGTGGCGGGGGTCGTGGCTACACCTTC.

The chain carries TRBV4-3 and TRBJ1-2; tentative D call: TRBD1 (5 bases). The CDR3 length is 15 residues. Germline V CDR1 and CDR2: LGHNA, YSLEER. V shed 0 bases and J shed 5 bases, with 13 bases lying between them. The CDR3 nucleotides read TGCGCCAGCAGCCAAGATCAATTCTGGGGGTATGGCTACACCTTC. Translation: CASSQDQFWGYGYTF.

The genes are TRBV6-1 and TRBJ2-3; 7 bases align to TRBD2. Germline CDR1 and CDR2: MNHNS and SASEGT. V shed 7 bases, J shed 6 bases, and the junction held 10 bases outside the gene matches. This CDR3 comprises 14 residues. CDR3 sequence (DNA): TGTGCCAGCACCATGGGGCGGGGGACGGATACGCAGTATTTT. This sequence encodes CASTMGRGTDTQYF.

The V and J genes are TRBV6-5 and TRBJ1-4; the D gene is possibly TRBD1 (5 bases). This CDR3 is built from 15 residues. Per germline, CDR1 MNHEY and CDR2 SVGAGI. Deletions cut 0 bases from V and 5 bases from J, with 10 bases between. CDR3 loop: CASSYSTAQNEKLFF. The CDR3 coding sequence is TGTGCCAGCAGTTACTCGACAGCGCAAAATGAAAAACTGTTTTTT.

This clone was seen more than once but under ten times. The sample holds other DNA sequences that translate to the same CDR3. This chain links TRBV7-9 with TRBJ2-3; 9 bases align to TRBD2. Germline assignment: CDR1 SEHNR and CDR2 FQNEAQ (reference sequence). This CDR3 contains 16 residues. Germline trimming cut 3 bases from V and 2 bases from J; bases unmatched to any gene: 6. The chain's CDR3 is CASSLGLAGTTDTQYF. For the CDR3, the DNA is TGTGCCAGCAGCTTGGGGCTAGCGGGGACCACAGATACGCAGTATTTT.

The V gene is TRBV18, the J gene TRBJ2-1; D is possibly TRBD2 (6 bases). Germline-derived CDR1 and CDR2 are KGHSH and LQKENI. The CDR3 extends over 14 amino acids. V lost 4 bases and J 9 bases, leaving 16 bases between the germline ends. The CDR3 nucleotides are TGTGCCAGCTCACAGATGACTAGTAGTATTGAGCAGTTCTTC. Its protein product is CASSQMTSSIEQFF.

V is TRBV7-9 and J is TRBJ2-1; D possibly matches TRBD1 or TRBD2 (5 bases each). The CDR3 sequence is 15 residues long. CDR1 is SEHNR and CDR2 is FQNEAQ in the germline V gene (reference sequence). Between the trimmed V and J ends, which lost 3 bases and 8 bases, there was a span of 17 bases. CDR3 coding DNA: TGTGCCAGCAGCTTTAGTTCATATAGGGGAGATGAGCAGTTCTTC. This sequence encodes CASSFSSYRGDEQFF.

CDR3: CASSLVPGTLNTEAFF. The CDR3 DNA reads TGTGCCAGCAGCTTAGTTCCCGGAACCTTGAACACTGAAGCTTTCTTT. The gene calls are TRBV7-6 and TRBJ1-1; D is uncertain. V gave up 1 base and J gave up 0 bases, with 12 bases separating them. The CDR3 is made up of 16 amino acids. Per germline, CDR1 SGHVS and CDR2 FNYEAQ. The variable domain in full, with the rest retrieved from reference TRBV7-6 and TRBJ1-1, is GAGVSQSPRYKVTKRGQDVALRCDPISGHVSLYWYRQALGQGPEFLTYFNYEAQQDKSGLPNDRFSAERPEGSISTLTIQRTEQRDSAMYRCASSLVPGTLNTEAFFGQGTRLTVV.

The chain recombines TRBV5-1 with TRBJ1-1; D is unclear. The CDR3 is 14 amino acids. Germline values: CDR1 SGHRS, CDR2 YFSETQ. The V end was cut by 2 bases, the J end by 1 base, with 9 bases between. In DNA, the CDR3 is TGCGCCAGCAGCTTATCCAGACAGAACACTGAAGCTTTCTTT. Protein product: CASSLSRQNTEAFF.

This chain connects TRBV30 to TRBJ1-1; D uncertain. Trimming pared 4 bases from V and 0 bases from J, leaving 3 bases between. There are 11 residues in the CDR3. The germline V gene encodes CDR1 GTSNPN and CDR2 SVGIG (reference sequence). This CDR3 reads CAWNLNTEAFF. CDR3 in DNA: TGTGCCTGGAATCTGAACACTGAAGCTTTCTTT.

The chain has TRBV28 and TRBJ1-2, with 7 bases fitting TRBD1. Germline V lookup: CDR1 MDHEN, CDR2 SYDVKM. V shed 10 bases and J 5 bases; nucleotides not matched to a gene: 10. The CDR3 is made up of 13 amino acids. The CDR3 loop reads CAINRGRSYGYTF. The CDR3 DNA is TGTGCCATCAACAGGGGCCGTAGTTATGGCTACACCTTC.

This clone was seen a few times. The chain links TRBV25-1 to TRBJ1-1; D is perhaps TRBD1 (5 bases). V was cut by 3 bases and J by 8 bases, with 10 bases left in between. Germline V gene sequence: CDR1 MGHDK, CDR2 SYGVNS. There are 12 residues in the CDR3. CDR3 region: CASSDYRGEAFF. CDR3 bases: TGTGCCAGCAGTGATTATCGGGGGGAAGCTTTCTTT.

J is TRBJ1-1 and V is TRBV30; 7 nucleotides agree with TRBD1. Germline values: CDR1 GTSNPN, CDR2 SVGIG (reference sequence). Trimming cost V 0 bases and J 8 bases; bases outside gene matches: 6. The CDR3 has 13 residues. CDR3 in amino acids: CAWSVNRGLEAFF. The CDR3, as DNA: TGTGCCTGGAGTGTAAACAGGGGATTGGAAGCTTTCTTT. Complete variable domain (other parts from reference TRBV30 and TRBJ1-1): SQTIHQWPATLVQPVGSPLSLECTVEGTSNPNLYWYRQAAGRGLQLLFYSVGIGQISSEVPQNLSASRPQDRQFILSSKKLLLSDSGFYLCAWSVNRGLEAFFGQGTRLTVV.

Details on this clone: Other DNA sequences of this sample code for an identical CDR3. J is TRBJ2-7 and V is TRBV28; 12 bases are a match to TRBD1. The V gene end was trimmed by 5 bases and the J gene end by 7 bases; junction bases not matched to a gene: 9. Per the germline V gene, CDR1 is MDHEN and CDR2 is SYDVKM. The length of the CDR3 is 15 residues. CDR3 in amino acids: CASSPPGQGASEQYF. CDR3 nucleotides: TGTGCCAGCAGTCCGCCGGGACAGGGGGCGAGTGAGCAGTACTTC.

The rearrangement uses TRBV18 and TRBJ2-1, with D perhaps TRBD1 (5 bases). CDR1 and CDR2 (germline): KGHSH, LQKENI. The germline V and J ends were trimmed by 1 base and 3 bases, with 10 bases remaining between them. The CDR3 extends over 15 amino acids. CDR3 residues: CASSPLAGHYNEQFF. CDR3 nucleotide sequence: TGTGCCAGCTCACCACTCGCCGGACACTACAATGAGCAGTTCTTC.

Only one count was recorded for this clone. The chain carries TRBV27 and TRBJ2-7; D ambiguous. V lost 6 bases, J lost 5 bases, and 11 bases lay in between. This CDR3 has 12 residues. Germline-derived CDR1 and CDR2 are MNHEY and SMNVEV (reference sequence). CDR3 bases: TGTGCCAGCAGAACGGACCCCCACGAGCAGTACTTC. Translating it yields CASRTDPHEQYF.

The J gene is TRBJ2-3, the V gene TRBV5-1, with 11 bases matching TRBD2. Germline V CDR1 and CDR2: SGHRS, YFSETQ. There are 16 residues in the CDR3. Unmatched junction bases numbered 8, after V lost 6 bases and J lost 2 bases. CDR3 loop: CASTNIAGGLTDTQYF. In DNA, the CDR3 is TGCGCCAGCACGAATATAGCGGGAGGGCTCACAGATACGCAGTATTTT.

V is TRBV7-9 and J is TRBJ1-2, with D possibly being TRBD1 (5 bases). The CDR3 contains 13 residues. In germline, CDR1 is SEHNR, CDR2 FQNEAQ (reference sequence). Trimming removed 1 base from V and 6 bases from J, with 9 bases in between. The CDR3 loop is CASSLEEDNGYTF. The CDR3 DNA sequence: TGTGCCAGCAGCTTAGAGGAGGACAATGGCTACACCTTC. The full variable domain, completed using reference TRBV7-9 and TRBJ1-2, is DTGVSQNPRHKITKRGQNVTFRCDPISEHNRLYWYRQTLGQGPEFLTYFQNEAQLEKSRLLSDRFSAERPKGSFSTLEIQRTEQGDSAMYLCASSLEEDNGYTFGSGTRLTVV.

V and J are TRBV28 and TRBJ1-2; TRBD1 matches 10 bases. Germline CDR1 is MDHEN and CDR2 is SYDVKM. V lost 8 bases to trimming and J lost 2 bases; unmatched junction nucleotides: 2. The CDR3 is 13 amino acids. In nucleotides, the CDR3 is TGTGCCAGCCTGGGACAGGGGAACTATGGCTACACCTTC. Protein: CASLGQGNYGYTF.